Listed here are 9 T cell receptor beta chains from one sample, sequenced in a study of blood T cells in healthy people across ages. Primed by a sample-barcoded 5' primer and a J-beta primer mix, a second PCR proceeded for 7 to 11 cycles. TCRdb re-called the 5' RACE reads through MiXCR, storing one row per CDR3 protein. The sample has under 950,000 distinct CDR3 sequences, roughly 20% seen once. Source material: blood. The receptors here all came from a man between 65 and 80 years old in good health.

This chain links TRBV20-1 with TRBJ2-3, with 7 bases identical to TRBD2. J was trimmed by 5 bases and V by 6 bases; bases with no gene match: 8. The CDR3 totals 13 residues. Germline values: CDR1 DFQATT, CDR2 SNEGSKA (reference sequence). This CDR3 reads CSAPLSGGDTQYF. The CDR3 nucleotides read TGCAGTGCACCCCTCTCGGGGGGAGATACGCAGTATTTT.

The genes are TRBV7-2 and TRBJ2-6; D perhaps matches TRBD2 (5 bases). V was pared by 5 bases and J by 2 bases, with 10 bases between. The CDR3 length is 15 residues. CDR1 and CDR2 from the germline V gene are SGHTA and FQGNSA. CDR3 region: CASSPVLAGANVLTF. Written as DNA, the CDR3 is TGTGCCAGCAGCCCGGTACTAGCTGGGGCCAACGTCCTGACTTTC.

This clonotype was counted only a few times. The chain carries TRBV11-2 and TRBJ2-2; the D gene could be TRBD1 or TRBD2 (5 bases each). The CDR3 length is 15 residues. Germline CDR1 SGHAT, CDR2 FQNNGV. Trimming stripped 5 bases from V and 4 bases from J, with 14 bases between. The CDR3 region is CASSPRPGLTGELFF. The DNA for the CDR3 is TGTGCCAGCAGCCCCCGACCGGGGCTCACCGGGGAGCTGTTTTTT.

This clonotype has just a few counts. CDR3 residues: CASSSGQGSQKLFF. Written as DNA, the CDR3 is TGCGCCAGCAGCTCCGGACAGGGGAGTCAAAAACTGTTTTTT. V usage is TRBV5-1 and J usage is TRBJ1-4, with 9 bases aligning to TRBD1. The CDR3 contains 14 residues. Germline V lookup: CDR1 SGHRS, CDR2 YFSETQ. J lost 9 bases, V lost 3 bases, and 6 bases had no gene match.

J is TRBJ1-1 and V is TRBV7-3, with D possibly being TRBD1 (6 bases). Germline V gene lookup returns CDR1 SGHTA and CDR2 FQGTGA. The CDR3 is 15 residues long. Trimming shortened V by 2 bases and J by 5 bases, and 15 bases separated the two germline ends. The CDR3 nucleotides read TGTGCCAGCAGCTTACGCGGGGGCGGACTTACTGAAGCTTTCTTT. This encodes CASSLRGGGLTEAFF.

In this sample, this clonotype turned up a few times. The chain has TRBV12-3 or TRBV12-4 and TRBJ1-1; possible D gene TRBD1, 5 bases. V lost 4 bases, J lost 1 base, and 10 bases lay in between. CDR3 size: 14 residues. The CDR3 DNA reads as TGTGCCAGCAGTTATCACGACAGGAACACTGAAGCTTTCTTT. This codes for CASSYHDRNTEAFF.

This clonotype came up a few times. The CDR3: CASSLQTGRYQETQYF. CDR3 DNA sequence: TGCGCCAGCAGCTTGCAAACAGGCCGTTACCAAGAGACCCAGTACTTC. V and J are TRBV5-1 and TRBJ2-5; possibly TRBD1 for D (5 bases). With 1 base removed from V and 0 bases from J, the gap between germline ends came to 13 bases. The CDR3 is 16 amino acids. The germline V gene has CDR1 SGHRS and CDR2 YFSETQ.

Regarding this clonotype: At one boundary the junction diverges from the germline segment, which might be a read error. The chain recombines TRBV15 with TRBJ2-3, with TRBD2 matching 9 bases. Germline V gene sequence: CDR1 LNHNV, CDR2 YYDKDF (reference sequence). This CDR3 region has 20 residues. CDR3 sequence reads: CAASRDLGLAGPGGTDTQYF. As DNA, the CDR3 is TGTGCCGCCAGCAGAGATCTGGGCCTAGCGGGGCCGGGGGGCACAGATACGCAGTATTTT.

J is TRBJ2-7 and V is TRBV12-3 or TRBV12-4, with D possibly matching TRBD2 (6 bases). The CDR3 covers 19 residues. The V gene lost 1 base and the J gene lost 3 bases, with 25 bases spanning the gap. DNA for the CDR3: TGTGCCAGCAGTTTAGTGGGGGGTAGTTTAGGAAGGTCGAACTACGAGCAGTACTTC. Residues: CASSLVGGSLGRSNYEQYF.